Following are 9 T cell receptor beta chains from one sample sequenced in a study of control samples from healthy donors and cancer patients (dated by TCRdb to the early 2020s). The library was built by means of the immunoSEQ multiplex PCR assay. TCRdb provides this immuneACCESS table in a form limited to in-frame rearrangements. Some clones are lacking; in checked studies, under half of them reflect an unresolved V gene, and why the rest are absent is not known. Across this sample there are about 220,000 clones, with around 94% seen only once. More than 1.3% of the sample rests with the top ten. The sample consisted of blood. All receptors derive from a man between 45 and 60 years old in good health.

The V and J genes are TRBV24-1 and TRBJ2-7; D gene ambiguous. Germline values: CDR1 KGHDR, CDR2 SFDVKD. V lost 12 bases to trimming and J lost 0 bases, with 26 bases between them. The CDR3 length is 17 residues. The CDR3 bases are TGTGCCCGCAGTATAAGTCCCAACCAATTGAGCTCCTACGAGCAGTACGTC. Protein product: CARSISPNQLSSYEQYV.

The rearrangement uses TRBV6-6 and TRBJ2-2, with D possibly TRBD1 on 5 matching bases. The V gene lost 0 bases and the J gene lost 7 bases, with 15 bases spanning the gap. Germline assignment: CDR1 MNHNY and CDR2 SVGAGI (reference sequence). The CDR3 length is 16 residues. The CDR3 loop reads CASSYSRIAGNGELFF. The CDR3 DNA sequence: TGTGCCAGCAGTTACTCGAGAATTGCAGGGAACGGGGAGCTGTTTTTT.

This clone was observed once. CDR3 coding DNA: TGTGCCAGCAGCTTAGCGGCGGGGAATACGCAGTATTTT. This gives the protein CASSLAAGNTQYF. The chain combines TRBV7-9 with TRBJ2-3; maybe TRBD2 (6 bases). The CDR3 covers 13 residues. CDR1 and CDR2 (germline): SEHNR, FQNEAQ (reference sequence). V was clipped by 0 bases and J by 7 bases, with 8 bases between them.

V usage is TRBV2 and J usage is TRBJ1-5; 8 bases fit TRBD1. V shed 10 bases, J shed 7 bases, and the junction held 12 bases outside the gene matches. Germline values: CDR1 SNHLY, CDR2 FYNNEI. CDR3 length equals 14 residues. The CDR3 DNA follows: TGTGCCACCTCCCGGGGCAGGGGGCAACAGCCCCAGCATTTT. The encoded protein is CATSRGRGQQPQHF.

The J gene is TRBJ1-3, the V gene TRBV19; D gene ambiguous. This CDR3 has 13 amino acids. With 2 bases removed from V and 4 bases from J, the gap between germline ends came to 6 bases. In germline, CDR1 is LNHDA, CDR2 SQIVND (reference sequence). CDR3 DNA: TGTGCCAGTAGTATAAGGGTGGGAAACACCATATATTTT. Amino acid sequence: CASSIRVGNTIYF.

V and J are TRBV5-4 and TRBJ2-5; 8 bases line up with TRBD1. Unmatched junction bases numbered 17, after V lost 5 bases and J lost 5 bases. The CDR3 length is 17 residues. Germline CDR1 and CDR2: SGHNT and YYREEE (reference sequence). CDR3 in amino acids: CASSPQGARRARETQYF. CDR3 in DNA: TGTGCCAGCAGTCCCCAGGGGGCGCGGAGGGCCCGCGAGACCCAGTACTTC.

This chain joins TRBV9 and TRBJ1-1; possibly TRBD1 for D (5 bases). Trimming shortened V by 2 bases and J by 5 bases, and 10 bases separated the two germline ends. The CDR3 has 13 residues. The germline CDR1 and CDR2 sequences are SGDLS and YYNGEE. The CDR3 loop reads CASSVRDGTEAFF. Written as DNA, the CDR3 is TGTGCCAGCAGCGTCAGGGATGGTACTGAAGCTTTCTTT.

The CDR3 DNA is TGTGCCAGCAGTCCGAGCGGGGGGTGGTCCTACGAGCAGTACTTC. It is translated as CASSPSGGWSYEQYF. The V call is TRBV27, the J call TRBJ2-7; TRBD2 matches 9 bases. The ends lost 5 bases at V and 1 base at J; junction bases unmatched: 6. The germline CDR1 and CDR2 sequences are MNHEY and SMNVEV (reference sequence). The length of the CDR3 is 15 residues.

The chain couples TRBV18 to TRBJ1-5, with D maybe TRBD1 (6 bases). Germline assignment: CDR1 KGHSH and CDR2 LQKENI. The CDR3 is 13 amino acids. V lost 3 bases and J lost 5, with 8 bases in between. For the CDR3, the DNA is TGTGCCAGCTCACCGGAGGGGGATCAGCCCCAGCATTTT. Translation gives CASSPEGDQPQHF.